Given below is one TCR beta chain in context. Its antigen is currently unknown. This sample stems from a study of Ad26.COV2.S vaccination and SARS-CoV-2 variants. Study details: Within the COV1001 Ad26.COV2.S trial arm, the donor was enrolled.

Noted treatment: about 20 received Ad26.COV2.S at low or high dose, single or two shots; about 5 received placebo; per-sample allocation not given. Day 63 after the first vaccine or placebo injection was the time point for sampling. Sequencing used immunoSEQ multiplex PCR; TCRdb keeps in-frame clones, though not all of them. Found here are 250,000 or so clones, around 85% of them singletons; the top ten hold roughly 3%. The length of the CDR3 is 14 residues. Per the germline V gene, CDR1 is LNHDA and CDR2 is SQIVND (reference sequence). Regarding the study as a whole: From the TCR breadth and depth analyses, total T cell responses may have been underestimated.

The source material was peripheral blood, sampled in a trial of Ad26.COV2.S vaccine versus placebo. The TCR sequence derives from a person aged 18-65 years who received the Ad26.COV2.S COVID-19 vaccine or a placebo. The V gene is TRBV19, the J gene TRBJ2-3, with TRBD1 as a possible D gene (7 bases). The CDR3 region has the DNA TGTGCGACAGCAGGGGGGCTAGCGTTAGATACGCAGTATTTT. Its protein product is CATAGGLALDTQYF.